These 15 T cell receptor beta chains share one sample of origin, sequenced in a study of T cells after yellow fever vaccination. TCRdb called the 5' RACE reads again in MiXCR, with one record for every CDR3 protein. The sample contains over 110,000 distinct CDR3 sequences, over 7% of which appear only once. Sequencing used CD4+ T cells sorted from PBMCs, obtained 5 days after the yellow fever booster vaccination. The receptors derive from a man aged 30 to 39 who received the YFV17D yellow fever vaccine.

This clonotype was seen a handful of times. The V and J genes are TRBV18 and TRBJ1-1, with D unresolved. The CDR3 consists of 15 residues. V gave up 5 bases and J gave up 4 bases, with 17 bases separating them. Germline loops: CDR1 KGHSH, CDR2 LQKENI. This chain's CDR3 is CASSSTSAGSTEAFF. The CDR3 nucleotides read TGTGCCAGCTCAAGCACGTCTGCTGGTTCCACTGAAGCTTTCTTT.

This clonotype came up many times. The rearrangement uses TRBV5-1 and TRBJ2-7; D is perhaps TRBD1 or TRBD2 (6 bases each). The CDR3 covers 14 residues. Germline V gives CDR1 SGHRS, CDR2 YFSETQ. Trimming took 0 bases from V and 3 from J, leaving 10 bases between them. This CDR3 reads CASSLVRGDYEQYF. Written as DNA, the CDR3 is TGCGCCAGCAGCTTGGTTAGGGGGGACTACGAGCAGTACTTC.

In this sample, this clonotype turned up many times. V is TRBV5-1 and J is TRBJ2-7; TRBD2 matches at 7 bases. Germline V gene lookup returns CDR1 SGHRS and CDR2 YFSETQ. Trimming cost V 1 base and J 3 bases; bases outside gene matches: 13. This CDR3 has 17 amino acids. CDR3 DNA sequence: TGCGCCAGCAGCTTGTCGGTTCGCGGGAGAACTCTCTACGAGCAGTACTTC. Protein product: CASSLSVRGRTLYEQYF.

This clonotype was picked up many times. The chain joins TRBV10-3 to TRBJ1-1, with a weak D call TRBD1 (5 bases). The V and J ends lost 6 bases and 2 bases respectively, with 7 bases between them. The length of the CDR3 is 12 residues. Germline CDR1 ENHRY, CDR2 SYGVKD. CDR3 bases: TGTGCCATCAGCGGGGGAAACACTGAAGCTTTCTTT. It codes for CAISGGNTEAFF.

Concerning this clonotype itself: Its ends do not fully match the called genes, so a read error is possible. The V call is TRBV20-1, the J call TRBJ2-5; maybe TRBD1 (7 bases). The CDR3 has 16 amino acids. Germline values: CDR1 DFQATT, CDR2 SNEGSKA (reference sequence). The DNA of the CDR3 is TGCTGTGCTAGAGGGACTCAGGGGGATTCGGGAGAGACCCAGTACTTC. This gives the protein CCARGTQGDSGETQYF.

This clonotype was recorded many times. The rearrangement uses TRBV5-1 and TRBJ2-5; D perhaps matches TRBD2 (5 bases). The V gene's germline CDR1 is SGHRS and CDR2 YFSETQ. Trimming cost V 1 base and J 2 bases, with 15 bases left between them. This CDR3 has 16 residues. This CDR3 reads CASSLSASRNQETQYF. The CDR3, as DNA: TGCGCCAGCAGCTTGTCGGCTAGCAGAAATCAAGAGACCCAGTACTTC.

This clonotype appeared many times. The chain is built from TRBV7-2 and TRBJ2-4, with a weak D call TRBD1 (6 bases). V was shortened by 1 base and J by 9 bases, with 16 bases between the two germline ends. The CDR3 is made up of 15 amino acids. CDR1 and CDR2 from the germline V gene are SGHTA and FQGNSA. The CDR3 nucleotides read TGTGCCAGCAGCTTAGGGACAGTCACTTCTCTCATTCAGTACTTC. Protein product: CASSLGTVTSLIQYF.

This clonotype was seen many times. The rearrangement joins TRBV6-6 to TRBJ1-1; no clear D gene. Germline-derived CDR1 and CDR2 are MNHNY and SVGAGI (reference sequence). The CDR3 has 13 residues. Trimming cost V 0 bases and J 3 bases, with 5 bases left between them. The CDR3 bases are TGTGCCAGCAGTTACTCTAGGGACACTGAAGCTTTCTTT. This sequence encodes CASSYSRDTEAFF.

This clonotype was counted at least ten times. The rearrangement links TRBV5-1 to TRBJ1-2; maybe TRBD1 (5 bases). The CDR3 is 16 amino acids. Germline V gene data show CDR1 as SGHRS and CDR2 as YFSETQ. V dropped 3 bases and J dropped 4 bases, with 19 bases sitting between them. In DNA form, the CDR3 reads TGCGCCAGCAGCTCGGATACAGGCCGGGAAGGCTATGGCTACACCTTC. Its protein is CASSSDTGREGYGYTF. Using reference TRBV5-1 and TRBJ1-2 for the parts outside the CDR3, the full variable domain is KAGVTQTPRYLIKTRGQQVTLSCSPISGHRSVSWYQQTPGQGLQFLFEYFSETQRNKGNFPGRFSGRQFSNSRSEMNVSTLELGDSALYLCASSSDTGREGYGYTFGSGTRLTVV.

This clonotype was found many times. This chain joins TRBV6-5 and TRBJ2-3; D may be TRBD2 (5 bases). Germline V gene data show CDR1 as MNHEY and CDR2 as SVGAGI. Trimming shortened V by 0 bases and J by 4 bases, and 8 bases separated the two germline ends. This CDR3 is 14 amino acids long. DNA for the CDR3: TGTGCCAGCAGTTACTCAAGAGGGCCAGATACGCAGTATTTT. Translated, it gives CASSYSRGPDTQYF.

This clonotype was picked up many times. This rearrangement joins TRBV28 to TRBJ2-7; D may be TRBD1 (5 bases). CDR3 length: 13 residues. V lost 4 bases, J lost 3 bases, and 10 bases lay in between. Germline CDR1 reads MDHEN; CDR2 reads SYDVKM. The CDR3 DNA sequence: TGTGCCAGCAGTTCCGGACACTTCTACGAGCAGTACTTC. Its protein product is CASSSGHFYEQYF.

This clonotype was found many times. The chain employs TRBV7-3 and TRBJ2-1; TRBD2 matches 12 bases. Germline CDR1 and CDR2: SGHTA and FQGTGA. This CDR3 is 18 amino acids long. The J segment lost 7 bases and the V segment lost 6 bases, leaving 16 bases of the junction unmatched. CDR3 sequence (DNA): TGTGCCAGCAGTCCAGAAAGGCTAGCGGGAGGGCCCGGTAATGAGCAGTTCTTC. This translates into CASSPERLAGGPGNEQFF.

This clonotype was observed at least ten times. This chain connects TRBV18 to TRBJ1-6; D is undetermined. Germline CDR1 and CDR2: KGHSH and LQKENI. V lost 4 bases to trimming and J lost 4 bases, with 8 bases between them. This CDR3 spans 14 amino acids. DNA for the CDR3: TGTGCCAGCTCACTACGCGATTATAATTCACCCCTCCACTTT. Its protein product is CASSLRDYNSPLHF.

There are many counts of this clonotype. The rearrangement joins TRBV20-1 to TRBJ1-4, with D possibly matching TRBD1 (6 bases). Trimming left V 6 bases short and J 5 bases short, with 13 bases between. This CDR3 comprises 13 residues. Germline V gene data show CDR1 as DFQATT and CDR2 as SNEGSKA (reference sequence). CDR3 in DNA: TGCAGTGCGGCCGGGACAAGGAATGAAAAACTGTTTTTT. Its translation is CSAAGTRNEKLFF.

This clonotype showed up many times. This chain connects TRBV20-1 to TRBJ2-1; D is possibly TRBD1 (6 bases). CDR3 length equals 11 residues. Germline V gene lookup returns CDR1 DFQATT and CDR2 SNEGSKA (reference sequence). The germline V and J ends were trimmed by 4 bases and 9 bases, with 10 bases remaining between them. Here the CDR3 DNA reads TGCAGTGCTACAGGGGCCTTTGAGCAGTTCTTC. Protein product: CSATGAFEQFF.